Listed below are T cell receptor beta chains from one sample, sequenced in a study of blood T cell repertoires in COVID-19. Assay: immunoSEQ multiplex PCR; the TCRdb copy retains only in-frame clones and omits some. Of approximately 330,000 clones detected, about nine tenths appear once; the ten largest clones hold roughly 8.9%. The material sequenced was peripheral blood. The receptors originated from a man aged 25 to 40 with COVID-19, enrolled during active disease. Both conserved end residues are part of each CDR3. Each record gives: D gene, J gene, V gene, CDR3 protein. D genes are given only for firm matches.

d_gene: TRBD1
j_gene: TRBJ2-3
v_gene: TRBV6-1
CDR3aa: CASSEAAGGFPDTQYF

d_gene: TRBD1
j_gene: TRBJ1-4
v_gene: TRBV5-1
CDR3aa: CASSLQGQGNEKLFF

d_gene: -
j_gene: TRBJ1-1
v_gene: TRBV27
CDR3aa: CASSSRVGFTEAFF

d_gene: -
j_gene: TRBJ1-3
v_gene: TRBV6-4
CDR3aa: CASLDRGNTIYF

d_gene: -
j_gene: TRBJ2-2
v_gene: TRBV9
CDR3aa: CASSVGGQGELFF

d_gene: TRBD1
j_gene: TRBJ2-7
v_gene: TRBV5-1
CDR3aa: CASSLRTDRVMGEQYF

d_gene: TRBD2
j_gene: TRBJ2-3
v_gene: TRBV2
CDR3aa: CASLSSGGGDTQYF

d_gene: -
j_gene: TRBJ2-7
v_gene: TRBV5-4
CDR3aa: CASSSKTAFYEQYF

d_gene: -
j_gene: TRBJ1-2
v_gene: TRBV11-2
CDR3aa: CASRFAGGDGYTF

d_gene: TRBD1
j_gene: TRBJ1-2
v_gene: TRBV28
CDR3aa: CASTPGQMGYTF

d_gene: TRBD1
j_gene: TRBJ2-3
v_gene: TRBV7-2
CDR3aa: CASSLTRQGVTQYF

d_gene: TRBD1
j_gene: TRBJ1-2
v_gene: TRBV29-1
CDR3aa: CSAWTGGGYTF

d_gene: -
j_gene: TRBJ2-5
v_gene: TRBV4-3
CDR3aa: CASSQETGRRLGETQYF

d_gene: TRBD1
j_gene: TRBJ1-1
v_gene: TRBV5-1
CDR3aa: CASSRTGDTEAFF

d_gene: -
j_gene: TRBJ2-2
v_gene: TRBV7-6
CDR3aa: CASSDGREVGELFF

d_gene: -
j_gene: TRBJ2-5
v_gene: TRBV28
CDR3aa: CASSLGTTTGETQYF

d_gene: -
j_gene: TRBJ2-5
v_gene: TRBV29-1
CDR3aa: CSVEYLTGRETQYF

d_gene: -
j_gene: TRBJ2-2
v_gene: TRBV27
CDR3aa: CASRSQGVYGGELFF

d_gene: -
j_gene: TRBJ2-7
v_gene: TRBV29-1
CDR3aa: CSVEGLVGRPTYEQYF

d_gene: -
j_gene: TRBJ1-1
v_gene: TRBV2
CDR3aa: CASSPGRLNTEAFF

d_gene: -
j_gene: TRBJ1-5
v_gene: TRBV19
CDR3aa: CASSMRIRQYSNQPQHF

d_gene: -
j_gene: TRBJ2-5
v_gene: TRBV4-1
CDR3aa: CASSPPRGTFVQETQYF

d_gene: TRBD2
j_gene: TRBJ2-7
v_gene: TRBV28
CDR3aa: CASSFAGGAPYEQYF

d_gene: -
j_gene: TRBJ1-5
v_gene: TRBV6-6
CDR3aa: CASSRDSNQPQHF

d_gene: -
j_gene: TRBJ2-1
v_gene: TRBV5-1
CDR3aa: CASSNYRRLSYNEQFF

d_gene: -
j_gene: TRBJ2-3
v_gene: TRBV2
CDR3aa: CASARDTQYF

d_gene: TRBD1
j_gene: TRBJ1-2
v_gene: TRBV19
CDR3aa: CASSPLNTGGAEGYTF

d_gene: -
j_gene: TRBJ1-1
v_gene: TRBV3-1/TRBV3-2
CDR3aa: CASSLRQTRMNTEAFF

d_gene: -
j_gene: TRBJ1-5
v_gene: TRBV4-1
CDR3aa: CASSLWSNSNQPQHF

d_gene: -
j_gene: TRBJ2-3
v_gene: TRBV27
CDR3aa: CASGSAATQYF

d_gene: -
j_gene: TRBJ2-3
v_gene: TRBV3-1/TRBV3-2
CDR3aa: CASSPDRDTQYF

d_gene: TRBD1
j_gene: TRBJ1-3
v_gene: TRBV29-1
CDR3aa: CSGKTGAAGNTIYF

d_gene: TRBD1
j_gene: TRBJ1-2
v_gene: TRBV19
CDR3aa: CAIPRGTGINYGYTF

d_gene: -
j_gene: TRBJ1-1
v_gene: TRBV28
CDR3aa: CASTPGGAGNTEAFF

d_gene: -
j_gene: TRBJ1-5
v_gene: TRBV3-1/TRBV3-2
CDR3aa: CASSYLDQPQHF

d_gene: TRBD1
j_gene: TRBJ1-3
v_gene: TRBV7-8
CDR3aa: CASSTDRGDTIYF

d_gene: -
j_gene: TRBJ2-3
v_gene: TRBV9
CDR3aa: CASSVDGSTDTQYF